This TCR beta chain came from a study of identifying expanded T cells in peripheral blood. General study points: Variance in clone template counts between roughly two-week samples significantly increased with total template count across all healthy donors. Over two and four weeks, about 15 and 19 clones changed, versus roughly 1.1 between replicates.

The V end lost 6 bases, the J end lost 8 bases, and 19 bases lay between the germline ends. The germline V gene has CDR1 MDHEN and CDR2 SYDVKM. The CDR3 runs to 14 residues. The data were produced by immunoSEQ multiplex PCR, yet TCRdb's version contains in-frame clones alone and is incomplete. Here the sample spans about 58,000 clones, about 85% being singletons. Worth noting for this clone: Its matching antigen is unknown.

The sequence was collected from a person between 18 and 69 years old in good health. The chain employs TRBV28 and TRBJ1-2; possibly TRBD1 for D (6 bases). Sequenced: blood. CDR3 protein: CASRMVRGARGYTF. As DNA, the CDR3 is TGTGCCAGCAGGATGGTCCGGGGGGCTCGAGGCTACACCTTC.